This TCR beta chain stems from a study of post-analysis software for immune sequencing data. The overall study: Progressive-relapsing, secondary progressive and relapsing-remitting multiple sclerosis were among the disease courses included. Overall study findings and caveats: Those with multiple sclerosis, the patient group, showed significantly lower normalized Chao1 diversity than controls. Relative to controls, patients had a handful of TRBV segments at higher frequency, with TRBV5-6, TRBV5-1 and TRBV20-1 among these. Pronounced co-clustering by F measure was evident among identically batched samples.

Each TCR beta cDNA library carried unique molecular identifiers. The authors obtained 500,000 or so cDNA molecules from approximately 1 to 10 million T cells. TCRdb re-called the PCR reads through MiXCR, storing one row per CDR3 protein. The data hold some 800,000 distinct CDR3 sequences, with about 43% observed a single time. Germline V lookup: CDR1 KGHDR, CDR2 SFDVKD. The CDR3 has 15 residues. Trimming removed 7 bases from V and 11 bases from J; junction bases left unmatched: 14. This clonotype was seen only a few times. Its antigen is as yet unknown. Specimen: blood. This rearrangement joins TRBV24-1 to TRBJ2-1; 9 positions agree with TRBD2. This clonotype was sampled from a girl aged 10 to 17 with multiple sclerosis. The CDR3 sequence: CATSPTGGGRAKQFF. CDR3 in DNA: TGTGCCACCAGCCCCACGGGAGGCGGGAGGGCCAAGCAGTTCTTC.